The 10 T cell receptor beta chains in this list originate from one sample, sequenced in a study of CD8+CD57+ T cells in acquired aplastic anemia. CD8+CD57+ cell expansion, shown by flow cytometry, had occurred in the patients selected for sequencing. Template material for TCR beta VDJ and CDR3 profiling consisted of genomic DNA. In TCRdb, the reads were re-called with MiXCR into one record per CDR3 protein. This sample yields some 170,000 distinct CDR3 sequences, of which less than 65% are seen a single time; 42% belongs to the top ten. The material sequenced was sorted CD4+, CD8+, or CD8+CD57+ T cells (not recorded which) from PBMCs. The receptors were sampled from a human donor with aplastic anemia.

This clonotype was picked up one time. V is TRBV10-3 and J is TRBJ2-7; D is uncertain. This CDR3 spans 16 amino acids. The germline gives CDR1 ENHRY, CDR2 SYGVKD. The ends were cut back, 10 bases at V and 1 base at J, with 23 bases in the middle. CDR3 in amino acids: CASSPTGSPVSYEQYF. As DNA, the CDR3 is TGTGCCAGCAGCCCTACCGGTTCCCCCGTATCCTACGAGCAGTACTTC.

This chain joins TRBV20-1 and TRBJ2-7; 7 nucleotides line up with TRBD1. CDR1 is DFQATT and CDR2 is SNEGSKA in the germline V gene (reference sequence). Trimming removed 6 bases from V and 3 bases from J; junction bases left unmatched: 11. This CDR3 has 14 amino acids. Here the CDR3 reads CSARSGTALYEQYF. CDR3 sequence (DNA): TGCAGTGCAAGATCCGGGACAGCGCTCTACGAGCAGTACTTC.

This chain uses TRBV5-1 with TRBJ2-1; TRBD2 matches 9 bases. This CDR3 is 15 amino acids long. After removal of 1 base from V and 7 bases from J, the junction contained 6 bases not matched to a gene. Germline V CDR1 and CDR2: SGHRS, YFSETQ. The CDR3 sequence: CASSLTLAGRNEQFF. The CDR3 coding sequence is TGCGCCAGCAGCTTGACCCTAGCGGGAAGGAATGAGCAGTTCTTC.

This chain connects TRBV27 to TRBJ2-3; D gene unclear. The CDR3 has 13 amino acids. Trimming shortened V by 1 base and J by 2 bases, and 4 bases separated the two germline ends. CDR1 and CDR2 (germline): MNHEY, SMNVEV (reference sequence). CDR3 sequence (DNA): TGTGCCAGCAGTTTATACTTCACAGATACGCAGTATTTT. Translated, it gives CASSLYFTDTQYF.

The chain uses TRBV20-1 and TRBJ1-5, with a weak D call TRBD1 (5 bases). The V end lost 3 bases, the J end lost 4 bases, and 7 bases lay between the germline ends. The germline V gene encodes CDR1 DFQATT and CDR2 SNEGSKA (reference sequence). The CDR3 runs to 12 residues. The CDR3 coding sequence is TGCAGTGCTAGTGCAGGGAATCAGCCCCAGCATTTT. The encoded protein is CSASAGNQPQHF.

Worth noting for this clonotype: Being one base from a much bigger clone, this may be a read error. The chain uses TRBV6-5 and TRBJ1-5; D is unclear. This CDR3 contains 14 residues. Germline V gene sequence: CDR1 MNHEY, CDR2 SVGAGI. CDR3 bases: TGTGCCAGCAGTCCGGGGTATAGCAATCGGCCCCAGCATTTT. Its translation is CASSPGYSNRPQHF.

This rearrangement joins TRBV9 to TRBJ1-6, with 7 bases lining up with TRBD1. The ends lost 0 bases at V and 8 bases at J; junction bases unmatched: 5. Germline V gene data show CDR1 as SGDLS and CDR2 as YYNGEE. The CDR3 is 15 amino acids. CDR3 DNA sequence: TGTGCCAGCAGCGTAGGAGGGGGCAATGATTCACCCCTCCACTTT. It codes for CASSVGGGNDSPLHF.

This clonotype has at least ten counts. V is TRBV2 and J is TRBJ2-7, with a possible D match to TRBD1 (5 bases). This CDR3 comprises 15 residues. The ends were cut back, 4 bases at V and 2 bases at J, with 15 bases in the middle. Germline CDR1 and CDR2: SNHLY and FYNNEI. CDR3 sequence reads: CASSGKGADTYEQYF. The CDR3 bases are TGTGCCAGCAGTGGGAAAGGGGCCGATACCTACGAGCAGTACTTC.

The chain is built from TRBV6-5 and TRBJ1-1; D is undetermined. Germline V gene lookup returns CDR1 MNHEY and CDR2 SVGAGI. The CDR3 consists of 11 residues. Trimming stripped 3 bases from V and 9 bases from J, with 8 bases between. The CDR3 DNA reads TGTGCCAGCAGTTATGGGTACCAAGCTTTCTTT. This sequence encodes CASSYGYQAFF.

J is TRBJ1-5 and V is TRBV20-1, with D perhaps TRBD1 (5 bases). Germline lookup yields CDR1 DFQATT and CDR2 SNEGSKA (reference sequence). Trimming took off 3 bases at V and 0 bases at J, with 12 bases between the two ends. The CDR3 contains 15 residues. CDR3 sequence (DNA): TGCAGTGCTAGCGACCGGGGGGGTAGCAATCAGCCCCAGCATTTT. It yields the protein CSASDRGGSNQPQHF.